This passage covers 6 T cell receptor beta chains from one sample sequenced in a study of shared clonotypes between healthy human individuals. The protocol was immunoSEQ multiplex PCR, while the TCRdb copy is restricted to in-frame clones and leaves out a portion. Of 1,500,000 or so clones in the sample, approximately 96% were seen once. Sequences were obtained from naive CD4+ T cells sorted from blood. The sample's subset: CD45RA+ positively selected. These receptors were taken from a man in his thirties or forties in good health.

The V call is TRBV28, the J call TRBJ2-7; no firm D call. Germline V lookup: CDR1 MDHEN, CDR2 SYDVKM. The CDR3 is 14 residues long. Trimming took off 3 bases at V and 2 bases at J, with 11 bases between the two ends. The CDR3 here is CASSLQYRAYEQYF. CDR3 DNA: TGTGCCAGCAGTTTGCAGTATAGGGCCTACGAGCAGTACTTC.

The J gene is TRBJ1-5, the V gene TRBV5-1; perhaps TRBD1 as D (6 bases). The V end was cut by 1 base, the J end by 5 bases, with 10 bases between. The length of the CDR3 is 14 residues. Germline V gene data show CDR1 as SGHRS and CDR2 as YFSETQ. CDR3 loop: CASSLKGVDQPQHF. The CDR3, as DNA: TGCGCCAGCAGCTTGAAGGGGGTTGATCAGCCCCAGCATTTT.

The chain has TRBV7-9 and TRBJ1-2, with a possible D match to TRBD1 (5 bases). The CDR3 covers 16 residues. Germline CDR1 reads SEHNR; CDR2 reads FQNEAQ (reference sequence). Trimming removed 1 base from V and 3 bases from J, with 15 bases in between. The CDR3 loop is CASSLGDLLGYYGYTF. The DNA of the CDR3 is TGTGCCAGCAGCTTAGGGGACCTCCTGGGTTACTATGGCTACACCTTC. Full variable domain (rest looked up from reference TRBV7-9 and TRBJ1-2): DTGVSQNPRHKITKRGQNVTFRCDPISEHNRLYWYRQTLGQGPEFLTYFQNEAQLEKSRLLSDRFSAERPKGSFSTLEIQRTEQGDSAMYLCASSLGDLLGYYGYTFGSGTRLTVV.

The V call is TRBV5-1, the J call TRBJ1-1, with D unresolved. Germline V CDR1 and CDR2: SGHRS, YFSETQ. The length of the CDR3 is 15 residues. V was clipped by 1 base and J by 1 base, with 11 bases between them. CDR3 nucleotides: TGCGCCAGCAGCTTGTACTCTTCAGGGAACACTGAAGCTTTCTTT. Protein product: CASSLYSSGNTEAFF.

The gene calls are TRBV25-1 and TRBJ2-1; D gene unclear. V was pared by 7 bases and J by 0 bases, with 10 bases between. This CDR3 is 14 amino acids long. Germline-derived CDR1 and CDR2 are MGHDK and SYGVNS. CDR3 loop: CASTSGVSYNEQFF. The CDR3 DNA sequence: TGTGCCAGCACTAGTGGGGTCTCCTACAATGAGCAGTTCTTC.

The rearrangement joins TRBV7-9 to TRBJ2-5, with D perhaps being TRBD1 or TRBD2 (5 bases each). CDR3 length: 13 amino acids. Trimming shortened V by 5 bases and J by 4 bases, and 11 bases separated the two germline ends. CDR1 and CDR2 from the germline V gene are SEHNR and FQNEAQ (reference sequence). The CDR3 DNA is TGTGCCAGCAGCCGGGACGGAACAGAGACCCAGTACTTC. Its protein product is CASSRDGTETQYF.